One and the same sample provided the 28 T cell receptor beta chains below, sequenced in a study. TCRdb re-derived calls from the 5' RACE reads in MiXCR, one entry per CDR3 protein. In the table there are some 44,000 distinct CDR3 sequences, roughly 30% of which are singletons. The sequencing input was tumor-infiltrating memory CD4+ T cells sorted from the breast tumor. Subset here: memory CD4+ T cells, CD4+CD45RO+CD25-. The receptors come from a female donor with breast cancer.

Comment on this clonotype: A much more abundant neighbour one base away suggests this may be a read error. The chain uses TRBV9 and TRBJ2-2; 9 positions agree with TRBD1. This CDR3 has 15 amino acids. CDR1 is SGDLS and CDR2 is YYNGEE in the germline V gene. For the CDR3, the DNA is TGTGCCAGCAGCGTGCAACAGGGGGCATCTGGGGAGCTGTTGTTT. Translation gives CASSVQQGASGELLF.

This rearrangement joins TRBV5-5 to TRBJ2-2, with TRBD1 matching over 9 bases. The CDR3 is 18 residues long. V lost 4 bases and J lost 7; bases outside the gene matches: 17. In germline, CDR1 is SGHKS, CDR2 YYEKEE (reference sequence). CDR3 sequence (DNA): TGTGCCAGCAGCCCGGGGGACAGGGAGCTTATGGTGATCGGGGAGCTGTTTTTT. It is translated as CASSPGDRELMVIGELFF.

CDR3: CASSFTGEAFTYEQYF. Here the CDR3 DNA reads TGTGCCAGCAGTTTTACGGGGGAGGCGTTCACCTACGAGCAGTACTTC. The chain joins TRBV27 to TRBJ2-7; perhaps TRBD2 as D (6 bases). The germline CDR1 and CDR2 sequences are MNHEY and SMNVEV (reference sequence). The CDR3 covers 16 residues. Trimming removed 3 bases at V and 2 bases at J, with 17 bases between.

J is TRBJ1-1 and V is TRBV6-5; a possible D gene is TRBD1 (5 bases). Deletions cut 6 bases from V and 5 bases from J, with 25 bases between. The length of the CDR3 is 17 residues. CDR1 and CDR2 from the germline V gene are MNHEY and SVGAGI. The CDR3 loop is CASRPRSGIREETEAFF. In DNA, the CDR3 is TGTGCCAGCAGACCTCGGTCAGGGATAAGGGAAGAAACTGAAGCTTTCTTT.

This sequence joins TRBV27 and TRBJ1-2; D is possibly TRBD1 (5 bases). V lost 0 bases and J 4 bases, leaving 6 bases between the germline ends. The germline gives CDR1 MNHEY, CDR2 SMNVEV (reference sequence). The CDR3 extends over 13 amino acids. For the CDR3, the DNA is TGTGCCAGCAGTTTATCACAGGCCTATGGCTACACCTTC. Amino acids: CASSLSQAYGYTF.

This clonotype was recorded many times. The chain employs TRBV13 and TRBJ1-2, with D perhaps TRBD1 (5 bases). This CDR3 comprises 15 residues. Trimming stripped 0 bases from V and 2 bases from J, with 10 bases between. Germline lookup yields CDR1 PRHDT and CDR2 FYEKMQ (reference sequence). CDR3 protein: CASSLGRQQNYGYTF. In nucleotides, the CDR3 is TGTGCCAGCAGCTTAGGAAGACAGCAAAACTATGGCTACACCTTC.

This clonotype was observed a handful of times. The chain links TRBV20-1 to TRBJ1-5; D remains ambiguous. Trimming shortened V by 6 bases and J by 3 bases, and 12 bases separated the two germline ends. The germline CDR1 and CDR2 sequences are DFQATT and SNEGSKA (reference sequence). The CDR3 runs to 13 residues. The DNA for the CDR3 is TGCAGTGCCGGTGGACGGCCCAATCAGCCCCAGCATTTT. This sequence encodes CSAGGRPNQPQHF.

V gene TRBV4-3 combines with J gene TRBJ1-2, with TRBD1 as a possible D gene (6 bases). This CDR3 contains 17 residues. Germline V gene sequence: CDR1 LGHNA, CDR2 YSLEER. The V end was cut by 0 bases, the J end by 6 bases, with 20 bases between. CDR3 loop: CASSQDPAGAFFHGYTF. In nucleotides, the CDR3 is TGCGCCAGCAGCCAAGATCCGGCAGGGGCCTTCTTTCATGGCTACACCTTC.

This clonotype is categorized as medium-sized (0.01 to 0.1%). The chain has TRBV9 and TRBJ2-1; TRBD2 is a possible D gene (6 bases). V lost 4 bases and J 5 bases, leaving 19 bases between the germline ends. Germline V gene lookup returns CDR1 SGDLS and CDR2 YYNGEE. This CDR3 comprises 16 residues. CDR3 in amino acids: CASSPLRDLGDNEQFF. The CDR3 DNA follows: TGTGCCAGCAGCCCCCTCCGGGACTTGGGGGACAATGAGCAGTTCTTC.

The genes are TRBV4-3 and TRBJ2-1; D possibly uses TRBD1 or TRBD2 (5 bases each). Germline CDR1 and CDR2: LGHNA and YSLEER. The V end lost 1 base, the J end lost 5 bases, and 15 bases lay between the germline ends. CDR3 size: 16 residues. CDR3 sequence reads: CASSQVRGTPDNEQFF. CDR3 DNA sequence: TGCGCCAGCAGCCAAGTGAGAGGGACGCCCGACAATGAGCAGTTCTTC.

The CDR3 is CATSSYDRGTEAFF. The CDR3 DNA reads as TGTGCCACCAGCAGCTACGACAGGGGCACTGAAGCTTTCTTT. The chain has TRBV15 and TRBJ1-1; 8 bases align to TRBD1. Germline V gene lookup returns CDR1 LNHNV and CDR2 YYDKDF (reference sequence). The V segment lost 3 bases and the J segment 4 bases; nucleotides outside the gene matches: 4. There are 14 residues in the CDR3. Looking up the rest from reference TRBV15 and TRBJ1-1 gives the full variable domain: DAMVIQNPRYQVTQFGKPVTLSCSQTLNHNVMYWYQQKSSQAPKLLFHYYDKDFNNEADTPDNFQSRRPNTSFCFLDIRSPGLGDTAMYLCATSSYDRGTEAFFGQGTRLTVV.

The chain has TRBV5-1 and TRBJ2-5; 13 bases map to TRBD2. Germline loops: CDR1 SGHRS, CDR2 YFSETQ. CDR3 length: 16 residues. V shed 4 bases, J shed 1 base, and the junction held 4 bases outside the gene matches. The CDR3 bases are TGCGCCAGCAGCAATCGACTAGCGGGGGGCCAAGAGACCCAGTACTTC. Protein: CASSNRLAGGQETQYF.

This rearrangement joins TRBV29-1 to TRBJ2-2; D not resolved. The length of the CDR3 is 12 residues. V lost 5 bases and J 3 bases, leaving 7 bases between the germline ends. Per germline, CDR1 SQVTM and CDR2 ANQGSEA. DNA for the CDR3: TGCAGCGTTACAGACGACACCGGGGAGCTGTTTTTT. Translated: CSVTDDTGELFF.

The chain uses TRBV3-1 and TRBJ1-2; TRBD1 matches 7 bases. Germline trimming cut 5 bases from V and 2 bases from J; bases unmatched to any gene: 5. Germline CDR1 and CDR2: LGHDT and YNNKEL (reference sequence). The CDR3 has 14 amino acids. CDR3 protein: CASSLRDRNYGYTF. The CDR3 DNA sequence: TGTGCCAGCAGCTTGCGGGACAGAAACTATGGCTACACCTTC.

There are a few counts of this clonotype. The chain is built from TRBV2 and TRBJ2-7; unclear D gene. The germline V gene has CDR1 SNHLY and CDR2 FYNNEI. Deletions cut 3 bases from V and 1 base from J, with 7 bases between. This CDR3 has 13 amino acids. This CDR3 reads CASSDTSSYEQYF. CDR3 DNA sequence: TGTGCCAGCAGTGATACGAGTTCCTACGAGCAGTACTTC.

This clonotype was recorded a few times. The chain carries TRBV4-1 and TRBJ1-5; D possibly corresponds to TRBD1 (6 bases). The CDR3 extends over 13 amino acids. Per germline, CDR1 MGHRA and CDR2 YSYEKL. V lost 0 bases and J lost 7, with 7 bases in between. The CDR3 DNA reads TGCGCCAGCAGCCAAGAAGGGGGGCAGCCCCAGCATTTT. This codes for CASSQEGGQPQHF.

This clonotype has a handful of counts. The chain is built from TRBV9 and TRBJ2-7; no clear D gene. Trimming stripped 3 bases from V and 2 bases from J, with 3 bases between. The germline V gene encodes CDR1 SGDLS and CDR2 YYNGEE. CDR3 length equals 11 residues. The CDR3, as DNA: TGTGCCAGCAGCGCCCCCTACGAGCAGTACTTC. This sequence encodes CASSAPYEQYF.

This clonotype was counted only a few times. This may be a read error: a much more frequent sequence differs by one nucleotide. The CDR3 spells CASNSDLNTEAFF. The CDR3 coding sequence is TGTGCCAGCAATTCGGACCTGAACACTGAAGCTTTCTTT. The V and J genes are TRBV6-1 and TRBJ1-1, with D hard to call. Per the germline V gene, CDR1 is MNHNS and CDR2 is SASEGT. CDR3 length: 13 amino acids. V lost 7 bases to trimming and J lost 0 bases, with 9 bases between them.

This clonotype appeared many times. V usage is TRBV20-1 and J usage is TRBJ1-2, with D possibly matching TRBD1 (6 bases). V lost 2 bases to trimming and J lost 7 bases, with 23 bases between them. This CDR3 has 16 residues. The germline gives CDR1 DFQATT, CDR2 SNEGSKA (reference sequence). CDR3 amino acids: CSARPRQEGGFIGYTF. DNA of the CDR3: TGCAGTGCTAGACCCCGTCAGGAGGGGGGCTTTATTGGCTACACCTTC.

This clonotype has only a few counts. This chain uses TRBV4-2 with TRBJ2-3; D is unresolved. Trimming cost V 10 bases and J 0 bases, with 17 bases left between them. The CDR3 is made up of 15 amino acids. Germline assignment: CDR1 LGHNA and CDR2 YNFKEQ. The CDR3 bases are TGTGCCACCCTTCCGTCGGTTGCTAGCACAGATACGCAGTATTTT. Translation gives CATLPSVASTDTQYF.

V and J are TRBV2 and TRBJ1-3; TRBD1 matches 7 bases. The CDR3 length is 14 residues. The ends lost 8 bases at V and 8 bases at J; junction bases unmatched: 12. CDR1 and CDR2 (germline): SNHLY, FYNNEI. The CDR3 loop reads CASARDSPGDTIYF. The CDR3 DNA reads as TGTGCCAGCGCTAGGGACAGCCCAGGAGACACCATATATTTT.

This clonotype was detected a few times. The chain couples TRBV6-2 or TRBV6-3 to TRBJ2-7, with D perhaps matching TRBD2 (6 bases). The CDR3 loop spans 12 amino acids. V was clipped by 6 bases and J by 6 bases, with 12 bases between them. Germline V gives CDR1 MNHEY, CDR2 SVGEGT. The CDR3 region is CASRSSGVEQYF. Here the CDR3 DNA reads TGTGCCAGCAGATCCTCGGGGGTCGAGCAGTACTTC.

The chain uses TRBV20-1 and TRBJ2-3, with a tentative D call TRBD1 (5 bases). CDR1 DFQATT and CDR2 SNEGSKA come from the germline V gene (reference sequence). Trimming removed 0 bases at V and 10 bases at J, with 14 bases between. The CDR3 sequence is 13 residues long. CDR3 DNA sequence: TGCAGTGCTAGAGATACAAGACAGTGGGCGCAGTATTTT. It specifies CSARDTRQWAQYF.

This clonotype was seen many times. The chain employs TRBV4-1 and TRBJ2-7; 12 bases line up with TRBD2. J was trimmed by 2 bases and V by 1 base; bases with no gene match: 3. Germline V CDR1 and CDR2: MGHRA, YSYEKL. CDR3 length: 16 residues. CDR3 region: CASSQGLAGATYEQYF. CDR3 coding DNA: TGCGCCAGCAGCCAAGGACTAGCGGGGGCCACCTACGAGCAGTACTTC.

Only a few counts were recorded for this clonotype. The chain links TRBV12-3 or TRBV12-4 to TRBJ2-7, with D possibly TRBD2 on 6 matching bases. The CDR3 loop spans 15 amino acids. V lost 6 bases and J lost 2, with 17 bases in between. The CDR3 DNA reads as TGTGCCAGCAGCTACGCCCGTCCGGGAGCCTACGAGCAGTACTTC. This gives the protein CASSYARPGAYEQYF.

This clonotype has a handful of counts. V gene TRBV5-4 combines with J gene TRBJ1-1; TRBD1 might be the D (6 bases). Germline V gives CDR1 SGHNT, CDR2 YYREEE (reference sequence). The CDR3 consists of 15 residues. V was clipped by 4 bases and J by 1 base, with 14 bases between them. DNA of the CDR3: TGTGCCAGCAGCAGGACCGGGACAACGAACACTGAAGCTTTCTTT. Translated, it gives CASSRTGTTNTEAFF. The complete variable domain, with remaining parts taken from reference TRBV5-4 and TRBJ1-1, reads ETGVTQSPTHLIKTRGQQVTLRCSSQSGHNTVSWYQQALGQGPQFIFQYYREEENGRGNFPPRFSGLQFPNYSSELNVNALELDDSALYLCASSRTGTTNTEAFFGQGTRLTVV.

This clonotype was seen a single time. CDR3 sequence: CSARVQDGRTGELFF. The DNA for the CDR3 is TGCAGTGCTAGAGTCCAGGACGGCCGCACCGGGGAGCTGTTTTTT. The chain links TRBV20-1 to TRBJ2-2; D unclear. V was shortened by 1 base and J by 4 bases, with 13 bases between the two germline ends. In germline, CDR1 is DFQATT, CDR2 SNEGSKA (reference sequence). The CDR3 is 15 amino acids.

In the case of this clonotype: A much larger clone lies one base from this, so it may be a read error. The rearrangement joins TRBV4-2 to TRBJ1-3; D unresolved. Germline V gene lookup returns CDR1 LGHNA and CDR2 YNFKEQ. V was shortened by 0 bases and J by 7 bases, with 16 bases between the two germline ends. This CDR3 region has 16 residues. CDR3 coding DNA: TGTGCCAGCAGCCAAGATGGGAACGGCCCCGATAACACCATATATTTT. Translated, it gives CASSQDGNGPDNTIYF.